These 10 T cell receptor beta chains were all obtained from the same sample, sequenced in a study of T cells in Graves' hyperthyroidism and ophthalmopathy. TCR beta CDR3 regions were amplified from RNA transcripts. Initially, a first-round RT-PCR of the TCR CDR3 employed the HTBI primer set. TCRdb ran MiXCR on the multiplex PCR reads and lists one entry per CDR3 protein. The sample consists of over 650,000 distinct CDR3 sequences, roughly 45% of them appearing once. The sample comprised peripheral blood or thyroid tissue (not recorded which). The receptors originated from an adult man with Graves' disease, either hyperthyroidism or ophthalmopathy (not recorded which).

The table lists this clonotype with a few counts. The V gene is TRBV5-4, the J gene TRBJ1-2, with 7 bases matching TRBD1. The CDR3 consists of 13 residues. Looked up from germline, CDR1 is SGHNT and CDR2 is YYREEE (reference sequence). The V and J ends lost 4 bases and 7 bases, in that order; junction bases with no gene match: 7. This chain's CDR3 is CASSLDRSGGYTF. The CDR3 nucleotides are TGTGCCAGCAGCCTGGACAGGTCGGGTGGCTACACCTTC.

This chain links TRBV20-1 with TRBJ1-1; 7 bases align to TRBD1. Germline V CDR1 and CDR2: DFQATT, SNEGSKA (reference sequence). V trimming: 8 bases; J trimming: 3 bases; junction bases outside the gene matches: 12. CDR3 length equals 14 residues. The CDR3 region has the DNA TGCAGTCCCCAAGGGGGACAGTTGGACACTGAAGCTTTCTTT. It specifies CSPQGGQLDTEAFF.

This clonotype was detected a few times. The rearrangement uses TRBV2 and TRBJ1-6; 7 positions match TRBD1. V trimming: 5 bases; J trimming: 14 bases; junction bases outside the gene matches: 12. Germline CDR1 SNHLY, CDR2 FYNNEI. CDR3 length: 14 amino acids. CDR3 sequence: CASSPRQGASALHF. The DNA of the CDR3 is TGTGCCAGCAGTCCCCGACAGGGCGCGTCGGCCCTCCACTTT.

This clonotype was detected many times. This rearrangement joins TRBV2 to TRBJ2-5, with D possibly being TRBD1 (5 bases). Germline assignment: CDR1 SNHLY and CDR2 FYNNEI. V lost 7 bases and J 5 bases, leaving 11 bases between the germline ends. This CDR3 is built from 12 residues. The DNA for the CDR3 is TGTGCCAGCACAGGGTTTCAGGAGACCCAGTACTTC. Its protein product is CASTGFQETQYF.

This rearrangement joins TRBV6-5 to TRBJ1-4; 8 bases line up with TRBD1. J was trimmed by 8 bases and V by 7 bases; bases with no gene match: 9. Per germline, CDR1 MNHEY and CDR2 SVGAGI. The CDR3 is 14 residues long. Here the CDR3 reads CASKEQGVGEKLFF. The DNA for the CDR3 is TGTGCCAGCAAAGAACAGGGGGTAGGGGAAAAACTGTTTTTT.

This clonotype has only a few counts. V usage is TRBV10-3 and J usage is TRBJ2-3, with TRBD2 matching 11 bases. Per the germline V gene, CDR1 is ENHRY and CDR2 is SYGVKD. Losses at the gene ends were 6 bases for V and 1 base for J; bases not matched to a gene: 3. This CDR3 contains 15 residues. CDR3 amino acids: CAIRRTSGRTDTQYF. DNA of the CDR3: TGTGCCATCAGACGGACTAGCGGGCGCACAGATACGCAGTATTTT.

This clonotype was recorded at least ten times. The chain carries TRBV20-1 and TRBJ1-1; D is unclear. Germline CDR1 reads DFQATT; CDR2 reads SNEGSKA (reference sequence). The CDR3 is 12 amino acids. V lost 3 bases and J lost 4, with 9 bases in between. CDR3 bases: TGCAGTGCTAGTAGACACGGCACTGAAGCTTTCTTT. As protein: CSASRHGTEAFF.

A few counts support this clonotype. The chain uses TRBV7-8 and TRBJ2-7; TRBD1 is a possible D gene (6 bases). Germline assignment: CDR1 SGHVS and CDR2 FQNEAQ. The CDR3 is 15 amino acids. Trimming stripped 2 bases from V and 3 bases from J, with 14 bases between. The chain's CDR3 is CASSLKGTFIYEQYF. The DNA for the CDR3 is TGTGCCAGCAGCTTAAAGGGGACATTTATCTACGAGCAGTACTTC.

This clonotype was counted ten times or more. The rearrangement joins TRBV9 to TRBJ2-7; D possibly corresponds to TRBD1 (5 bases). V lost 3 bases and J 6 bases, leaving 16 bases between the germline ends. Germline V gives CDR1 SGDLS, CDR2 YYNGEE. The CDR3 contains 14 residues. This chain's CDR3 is CASSAGGRATEQYF. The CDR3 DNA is TGTGCCAGCAGCGCCGGCGGCAGGGCGACCGAGCAGTACTTC.

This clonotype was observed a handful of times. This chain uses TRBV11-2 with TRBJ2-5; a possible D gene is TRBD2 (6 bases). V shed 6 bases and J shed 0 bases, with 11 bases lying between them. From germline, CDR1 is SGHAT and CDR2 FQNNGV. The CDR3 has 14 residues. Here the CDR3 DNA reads TGTGCCAGCAGTTCCTGGGGGGACCAAGAGACCCAGTACTTC. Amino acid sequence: CASSSWGDQETQYF.